Below, 10 T cell receptor beta chains from the same sample are listed, as sequenced in a study of blood T cell repertoires in COVID-19. The method was immunoSEQ multiplex PCR; TCRdb's version includes in-frame clones alone and lacks a portion of them. The table includes some 250,000 clones, about 86% detected once. The sequencing input was peripheral blood. These receptors all come from an older woman with active or convalescent COVID-19.

The gene calls are TRBV5-1 and TRBJ2-5; TRBD1 matches at 7 bases. The V gene end was trimmed by 5 bases and the J gene end by 5 bases; junction bases not matched to a gene: 3. The CDR3 loop spans 12 amino acids. CDR1 and CDR2 (germline): SGHRS, YFSETQ. In DNA, the CDR3 is TGCGCCAGCAGGCCAGGGGGTGAGACCCAGTACTTC. Amino acid sequence: CASRPGGETQYF. Filled out from reference TRBV5-1 and TRBJ2-5, the complete variable domain reads KAGVTQTPRYLIKTRGQQVTLSCSPISGHRSVSWYQQTPGQGLQFLFEYFSETQRNKGNFPGRFSGRQFSNSRSEMNVSTLELGDSALYLCASRPGGETQYFGPGTRLLVL.

The V call is TRBV12-3 or TRBV12-4, the J call TRBJ1-6, with a tentative D call TRBD1 (5 bases). Trimming took 7 bases from V and 8 from J, leaving 12 bases between them. CDR3 length equals 13 residues. CDR3: CASTSGNYSPLHF. In DNA, the CDR3 is TGTGCCAGCACCTCAGGGAATTATTCACCCCTCCACTTT.

The genes are TRBV27 and TRBJ1-2; 10 nucleotides line up with TRBD1. There are 13 residues in the CDR3. The germline V gene has CDR1 MNHEY and CDR2 SMNVEV (reference sequence). V lost 4 bases, J lost 6 bases, and 2 bases stayed unmatched. In nucleotides, the CDR3 is TGTGCCAGCAGTTCGACAGGGGGCAATGGCTACACCTTC. Translation: CASSSTGGNGYTF.

The V and J genes are TRBV19 and TRBJ2-6; possibly TRBD2 for D (6 bases). V dropped 3 bases and J dropped 0 bases, with 9 bases sitting between them. The CDR3 is 16 residues long. Germline-derived CDR1 and CDR2 are LNHDA and SQIVND (reference sequence). The CDR3 DNA reads TGTGCCAGTAGTATCGGGGGTTACTCTGGGGCCAACGTCCTGACTTTC. Amino acid sequence: CASSIGGYSGANVLTF.

This clone was observed a handful of times. The chain is built from TRBV4-2 and TRBJ1-1; 11 positions agree with TRBD1. V lost 3 bases, J lost 6 bases, and 9 bases stayed unmatched. Germline V lookup: CDR1 LGHNA, CDR2 YNFKEQ. The CDR3 consists of 16 residues. The CDR3 sequence is CASSHFGTGGDPEAFF. DNA for the CDR3: TGTGCCAGCAGCCACTTCGGGACAGGGGGAGACCCTGAAGCTTTCTTT.

The chain recombines TRBV5-1 with TRBJ2-1, with 9 bases aligning to TRBD2. The CDR3 is made up of 15 amino acids. From germline, CDR1 is SGHRS and CDR2 YFSETQ. With 0 bases clipped from V and 6 bases from J, the junction kept 4 bases outside the gene matches. CDR3 DNA: TGCGCCAGCAGCTTGGAGGCTAGCGGGGCCAATGAGCAGTTCTTC. Its translation: CASSLEASGANEQFF.

V is TRBV4-3 and J is TRBJ2-1, with 8 bases matching TRBD1. The CDR3 runs 17 residues. Trimming at V came to 0 bases and at J to 2 bases, leaving 6 bases not matched to a gene. Germline V lookup: CDR1 LGHNA, CDR2 YSLEER. CDR3 loop: CASSQEPDRGPYNEQFF. The DNA for the CDR3 is TGCGCCAGCAGCCAAGAGCCCGACAGGGGTCCCTACAATGAGCAGTTCTTC.

V usage is TRBV9 and J usage is TRBJ2-2; 10 bases line up with TRBD2. Germline V CDR1 and CDR2: SGDLS, YYNGEE. J gave up 6 bases and V 0 bases, and 8 bases lay outside the gene matches. The CDR3 runs to 17 residues. The CDR3 loop is CASSVGVRAGGPGELFF. CDR3 DNA: TGTGCCAGCAGCGTAGGTGTCCGAGCGGGGGGGCCCGGGGAGCTGTTTTTT.

J is TRBJ2-5 and V is TRBV12-5, with 9 positions matching TRBD1. V shed 7 bases, J shed 5 bases, and the junction held 5 bases outside the gene matches. Per germline, CDR1 LGHNT and CDR2 FRNRAP. The length of the CDR3 is 13 residues. Here the CDR3 DNA reads TGTGCTAGTGTAGGAGGACAGGGGGAGACCCAGTACTTC. It codes for CASVGGQGETQYF.

The chain combines TRBV5-1 with TRBJ1-4; no clear D gene. CDR1 and CDR2 (germline): SGHRS, YFSETQ. CDR3 length: 14 residues. V was cut by 4 bases and J by 7 bases, with 14 bases left in between. CDR3 in DNA: TGCGCCAGCAGCGTCATTCCTGAGGGTGAAAAACTGTTTTTT. Its translation: CASSVIPEGEKLFF.